What follows describes a single T cell receptor beta chain. Per the study methods: Amplified reference gene primers provided the basis for estimating nucleated cell counts. Clones were read by immunoSEQ multiplex PCR, and TCRdb kept only the in-frame ones, dropping some. D and trimming were read from the DNA, whereas the V and J calls and clone size are those reported in that table. This sample yields roughly 120,000 clones, of which approximately 80% are seen a single time; about 2.5% belongs to the top ten. This record comes from a study of blood T cell repertoires in COVID-19. For the study at large: Specimens from acute and convalescent COVID-19 originated in the United States, Italy and Spain. PBMCs, B-cell-depleted T cells, or T cells provided the cDNA or gDNA that made up the material.

Germline lookup yields CDR1 SGHDT and CDR2 YYEEEE. V was clipped by 4 bases and J by 6 bases; unmatched bases: 6. The CDR3 contains 14 residues. Sequenced: peripheral blood. The receptor was isolated from a man aged 50 to 60 with acute or convalescent COVID-19. J is TRBJ1-4 and V is TRBV5-6; 7 bases align to TRBD1. The CDR3 DNA sequence: TGTGCCAGCAGCGATGACAGGGAAGATGAAAAACTGTTTTTT. The encoded protein is CASSDDREDEKLFF.